Described below is a single T cell receptor beta chain sequence and its context. The antigen this receptor binds is unknown. Base quality data are lacking; no much larger clone is found one base away. A FACSAria II was used to sort memory CD4+ T cells, defined as single viable CD3+CD4+CD8-CD45RO+ cells. CMV serostatus was assessed using a Roche Elecsys assay, by which serum IgG against CMV pp150, pp28, p38 and p52 was detected. After thawing, total CD4+ T cells were enriched by positive selection with CD4 magnetic microbeads. Samples originated from another study that specifically interrogated the CD4+ T cell memory repertoire. Peripheral blood mononuclear cells were isolated and cryopreserved according to standard operating procedures, and serum was kept at -80 degrees C. Staining used CD3-PerCP (BW264/56), CD4-APC (RPA-T4), CD45RO-PE (UCHT1) and CD8-Pacific Orange (3B5) antibodies, with Sytox blue excluding non-viable cells.

From cysteine to phenylalanine, the CDR3 is 16 amino acids long. CDR3 DNA only is kept here, 48 bases in frame from base 1. Based on the germline V gene (reference sequence), the CDR1 and CDR2 sequences are GTSNPN and SVGIG. Germline trimming: 3 bases from V, 5 bases from J; junction bases outside gene matches: 7. This sample is part of a study of memory CD4+ T cells and cytomegalovirus serostatus (dated 2019 in TCRdb). With regard to the full study: The cohort included approximately 35 healthy adults from Belgium, of whom 9 were CMV seropositive and approximately 24 were CMV seronegative. CD4+ memory TCRbeta repertoires of a Belgian cohort with known cytomegalovirus serostatus were sequenced in order to replicate a published TCR-based CMV serostatus classifier.

The Quick-DNA Microprep Kit was used to extract genomic DNA from the sorted cells. TCRbeta DNA was amplified with the immunoSEQ hsTCRbeta kit following the manufacturer's protocol. TCRbeta libraries were sequenced on an Illumina MiSeq instrument. Concerning the study's data processing: Removing out-of-frame sequences left a few million distinct TCRbeta sequences, an average of about 70,000 per individual. Each individual was scored according to the count of 150 or so previously reported CMV-associated TCRbeta sequences and the total productive distinct TCRbeta count. A beta-binomial model was reimplemented in Python, and random forests from scikit-learn, run with default parameters, were trained on data from the US cohort. Classifier performance on the Belgian cohort was summarized as median AUC with percentile confidence intervals calculated over 10,000 bootstrap iterations. The immuneACCESS repertoire file appears here via TCRdb, limited to in-frame rearrangements. These files lack a portion of the clones; in checked studies, under half of the deficit traces to unresolved V genes, and the cause of the others is not known. V and J calls and clone size are copied from that table; D and trimming were computed from the DNA. The sample yields 48,000 or so clones; about three quarters were counted once. The biggest ten clones account for 0.75% to 0.9% of the sample.

General conclusions and limits of the study: A median bootstrapped AUC of 0.95 with a 95% CI of 0.76-1.00 was achieved on the Belgian cohort by the original-framework classifier. Of 164 previously reported CMV-associated TCRbeta sequences, over 65 appeared in the CD4+ memory repertoires, each in one to five individuals. Results were interpreted as suggesting that the CMV-associated TCR signature is largely present in the CD4+ memory repertoire. For CMV serostatus prediction, a median bootstrapped AUC of approximately 0.95 was reached with the original framework, and a median bootstrapped AUC of roughly 0.89 was reached with a US-trained random forest. Only CD4+CD45RO+ memory cells were sequenced, unlike the original study, which covered naive and memory CD4+ and CD8+ populations.

Sequenced material: memory CD4+ T cells from blood. The source is an adult in good health and CMV-seronegative. Recombination linked TRBV30 to TRBJ2-2; TRBD2 lines up with 12 middle nucleotides. At the DNA level, the sequence is TGTGCCTGGAGGACTAGCGGGAGAGTCTTGACCGGGGAGCTGTTTTTT. Translated, it gives CAWRTSGRVLTGELFF.